Listed below are T cell receptor beta chains from one sample, sequenced in a study of CD8 T cells in ankylosing spondylitis. MiXCR was run by TCRdb on the 5' RACE reads, yielding one entry per CDR3 protein. In the table there are fewer than 180,000 distinct CDR3 sequences, around 43% of which are singletons. The material sequenced was synovial fluid, either unsorted or a sorted T cell fraction (not recorded which). The receptor source for this set is a male donor with ankylosing spondylitis. The CDR3 runs from the conserved cysteine through the conserved F or W. The order of the fields is V gene, J gene, D gene, clone size, CDR3 DNA, CDR3 protein. A D gene is named only where the DNA matches it firmly. Some rows mark clone size as missing; the rest say once, few, many or name a class of expanded clone.

TRBV12-3/TRBV12-4	TRBJ1-1	NA	NA	TGTGCCAGCAGTCTCTTTTCCTCCAAAGACCTGATAATGAACACTGAAGCTTTCTTT	CASSLFSSKDLIMNTEAFF
TRBV6-6	TRBJ1-1	NA	NA	TGTGCCAGCAGCTTGAAGAACACTGAAGCTTTCTTT	CASSLKNTEAFF
TRBV11-2	TRBJ2-7	TRBD2	NA	TGTGCCAGCACCCTGAGGGGGGTTAGCGGGAGGATAGGGTACGAGCAGTACTTC	CASTLRGVSGRIGYEQYF
TRBV6-5	TRBJ2-1	TRBD2	NA	TGTGCCAGCAGTTCCACTAGCGGCCCCTTTTATGAGCAGTTCTTC	CASSSTSGPFYEQFF
TRBV20-1	TRBJ2-1	NA	NA	TGCAGTGCTAGGTCGGTAGCGCTTACATACTCCTACAATGAGCAGTTCTTC	CSARSVALTYSYNEQFF
TRBV2	TRBJ2-7	NA	NA	TGTGCCAGCAGTGAAACCAGGGGGGCAACCTACGAGCAGTACTTC	CASSETRGATYEQYF
TRBV7-2	TRBJ2-3	NA	NA	TGTGCCAGCAGCTTCCCCGGCTCGAGCACAGATACGCAGTATTTT	CASSFPGSSTDTQYF
TRBV15	TRBJ1-2	TRBD1	NA	TGTGCCACCAGCAGACTTCGACAGGGGAACTATGGCTACACCTTC	CATSRLRQGNYGYTF
TRBV4-2	TRBJ2-5	NA	few	TGTGCCAGCAGCCAACCCCCCGGTGGGGGGGCTGAGGAGACCCAGTACTTC	CASSQPPGGGAEETQYF
TRBV7-9	TRBJ2-1	NA	few	TGTGCCAGCACCTCTACCCGGAGCGTACGCTACAATGAGCAGTTCTTC	CASTSTRSVRYNEQFF
TRBV7-6	TRBJ1-1	NA	NA	TGTGCCAGCAGCTCCCCCCAGGGGATCGACACTGAAGCTTTCTTT	CASSSPQGIDTEAFF
TRBV2	TRBJ2-1	NA	NA	TGTGCCAGCAGTCTAACTACACGGGACCCTTACAATGAGCAGTTCTTC	CASSLTTRDPYNEQFF
TRBV27	TRBJ2-1	TRBD2	NA	TGTGCCAGCAGTTTTGGGCTAGCGGGGAACAATGAGCAGTTCTTC	CASSFGLAGNNEQFF
TRBV11-2	TRBJ2-2	TRBD1	NA	TGTGCCAGCACCGCCCTCCGGGACAGGGGGCGGTGGACCGGGGAGCTGTTTTTT	CASTALRDRGRWTGELFF
TRBV7-8	TRBJ1-3	NA	NA	TGTGCCAGCAGCTTATATTATTACTTCACCCACTCTGGAAACACCATATATTTT	CASSLYYYFTHSGNTIYF
TRBV6-1	TRBJ1-1	NA	NA	TGTGCCAGCAGTGTTCTCGTGGAGAACACTGAAGCTTTCTTT	CASSVLVENTEAFF
TRBV15	TRBJ2-5	NA	few	TGTGCCACCAGCAGAGCGGGAGTCGAGACCCAGTACTTC	CATSRAGVETQYF
TRBV12-3/TRBV12-4	TRBJ2-1	NA	few	TGTGCCAGCAGTCCAGTGGGACCGAGGGCGAACAATGAGCAGTTCTTC	CASSPVGPRANNEQFF
TRBV5-1	TRBJ2-6	NA	NA	TGCGCCAGCAGCTTGCTGGACATACCCTCGGGTGGGGCCAACGTCCTGACTTTC	CASSLLDIPSGGANVLTF
TRBV3-1	TRBJ1-1	NA	NA	TGTGCCAGCAGCCAAGGGATAGACAGCGAGAACACTGAAGCTTTCTTT	CASSQGIDSENTEAFF
TRBV12-3/TRBV12-4	TRBJ1-1	NA	NA	TGTGCCAGCAGTTTTAGGAACACTGAAGCTTTCTTT	CASSFRNTEAFF
TRBV28	TRBJ2-7	NA	NA	TGTGCCAGCAGGTCTCCTTTGTGGGGCCCGCCCTACGAGCAGTACTTC	CASRSPLWGPPYEQYF
TRBV4-1	TRBJ2-7	TRBD2	NA	TGCGCCAGCAGCCTAGGGGGACTAGCGGGAACCTACGAGCAGTACTTC	CASSLGGLAGTYEQYF
TRBV18	TRBJ2-2	TRBD1	NA	TGTGCCAGCTCACCGTCAGGGGGCCCGAACACCGGGGAGCTGTTTTTT	CASSPSGGPNTGELFF
TRBV6-5	TRBJ2-2	NA	NA	TGTGCCAGCAGTTACCTGGACGGCTCGAACACCGGGGAGCTGTTTTTT	CASSYLDGSNTGELFF
TRBV7-9	TRBJ2-7	NA	once	TGTGCCAGCAGCCCCCGCGTCGGGGGACCGTACGAGCAGTACTTC	CASSPRVGGPYEQYF
TRBV7-2	TRBJ2-7	NA	NA	TGTGCCAGCAGCGAAGGGGGGAGGTCACATTACGAGCAGTACTTC	CASSEGGRSHYEQYF
TRBV19	TRBJ2-3	TRBD1	once	TGTGCCAGTAGTATCAGGGGGCGCACAGATACGCAGTATTTT	CASSIRGRTDTQYF
TRBV6-4	TRBJ2-2	TRBD1	NA	TGTGCCAGCAGTGAAGCTAATACAGGGGGCACCGGGGAGCTGTTTTTT	CASSEANTGGTGELFF
TRBV19	TRBJ1-1	NA	NA	TGTGCCAGTAAATACATGAACACTGAAGCTTTCTTT	CASKYMNTEAFF
TRBV28	TRBJ2-2	NA	few	TGTGCCAGCAGTTTAGGCTGGGGGACCGGGGAGCTGTTTTTT	CASSLGWGTGELFF
TRBV20-1	TRBJ1-1	NA	NA	TGCAGTGCTAGGGGGGGACACACTGAAGCTTTCTTT	CSARGGHTEAFF
TRBV29-1	TRBJ2-1	NA	NA	TGCAGCGTTGAAGCGGGGGGCGGATACAATGAGCAGTTCTTC	CSVEAGGGYNEQFF
TRBV12-5	TRBJ1-1	NA	NA	TGTGCTAGTGGCTCCCCCCCCTGGGGGTCCACTGAAGCTTTCTTT	CASGSPPWGSTEAFF
TRBV6-5	TRBJ2-6	NA	NA	TGTGCCAGCAGTTACTCCTCAAAGGCCAACGTCCTGACTTTC	CASSYSSKANVLTF
TRBV28	TRBJ1-4	NA	few	TGTGCCAGCAGTTTAGCAGGCGATCTCGAAAAACTGTTTTTT	CASSLAGDLEKLFF
TRBV5-5	TRBJ2-7	TRBD1	NA	TGTGCCAGCAGCTCCGTCCCGGGACAGGGCGGGTCCTACGAGCAGTACTTC	CASSSVPGQGGSYEQYF
TRBV6-5	TRBJ2-4	NA	NA	TGTGCCAGCAGTTACCCCCCACGAGGGGAGCTAGCCAAAAACATTCAGTACTTC	CASSYPPRGELAKNIQYF
TRBV4-3	TRBJ2-7	NA	NA	TGCGCCAGCAGCCAAGAACCGAACTCCTACGAGCAGTACTTC	CASSQEPNSYEQYF
TRBV7-9	TRBJ2-1	TRBD1	few	TGTGCCAGCAGCTTACCAGCCGGGACAGGGGTCGAATTC	CASSLPAGTGVEF
TRBV18	TRBJ2-2	NA	NA	TGTGCCAGCTCACGCCGGGACGTCCGAAACACCGGGGAGCTGTTTTTT	CASSRRDVRNTGELFF
TRBV20-1	TRBJ2-7	TRBD2	many	TGCAGTGCCAGGGGGACTAGCGACTACGAGCAGTACTTC	CSARGTSDYEQYF
TRBV12-3/TRBV12-4	TRBJ2-1	NA	NA	TGTGCCAGCAGTTCCGATGAGCAGTTCTTC	CASSSDEQFF
TRBV7-9	TRBJ2-7	NA	many	TGTGCCAGCAGCCCCCTCAGGGGATACGAGCAGTACTTC	CASSPLRGYEQYF
TRBV27	TRBJ2-1	NA	NA	TGTGCCACTTACCAGGGTACTGAGCAGTTCTTC	CATYQGTEQFF
TRBV6-1	TRBJ2-1	NA	few	TGTGCCAGCAGACCCGGGATATTCATCTACTACAATGAGCAGTTCTTC	CASRPGIFIYYNEQFF